This T cell receptor beta chain was sequenced in a study of metastatic and nonmetastatic thyroid tumors. Study context: Where malignant and benign thyroid patients were concerned, repertoires were compared across blood and tumor or nodule tissue.

Study conclusions and caveats: Reports indicated that malignant thyroid tumors showed significantly higher TCR beta diversity than benign nodules did, in blood and tumor.

As processed by the authors: Across clinicopathological groups, CDR3 differences served as the basis for building a distant-metastasis classifier for papillary thyroid cancer. Using MiXCR, TCRdb re-called clones from the PCR reads. In this record, the V and J calls reflect TCRdb's handling and not the investigators' own analysis. The sample lists tens of thousands of clones, 30% to 40% occurring once. All patients were untreated before thyroid surgery. CDR3 length: 14 residues. Germline assignment: CDR1 SGHRS and CDR2 YFSETQ. V lost 3 bases to trimming and J lost 2 bases; unmatched junction nucleotides: 5. As regards this clone: The target antigen is unknown.

The sequence derives from a female donor with papillary thyroid cancer or a benign thyroid nodule (not recorded which). Some clones in this sample may be carry-over from other donors' samples. The chain is built from TRBV5-1 and TRBJ2-7, with TRBD2 matching 7 bases. Material for sequencing was tumor tissue. The CDR3 DNA sequence: TGCGCCAGCAGCTCGACTAGCTACCCCTACGAGCAGTACTTC. Encoded protein: CASSSTSYPYEQYF. The whole variable domain, filled in from reference TRBV5-1 and TRBJ2-7, reads KAGVTQTPRYLIKTRGQQVTLSCSPISGHRSVSWYQQTPGQGLQFLFEYFSETQRNKGNFPGRFSGRQFSNSRSEMNVSTLELGDSALYLCASSSTSYPYEQYFGPGTRLTVT.